This T cell receptor (beta chain) was retrieved from a study of blood T cells in healthy people across ages. This clonotype has more than one count but fewer than ten. The sample, roughly 9.5 milliliters of peripheral blood, was drawn from each donor. A second PCR, run for roughly 7 to 12 cycles, used a sample-barcoded 5' primer plus a J-beta primer mix. Each CDR3 protein gets one entry after TCRdb re-called the 5' RACE reads with MiXCR. The sample yields 1.5 million to 2 million distinct CDR3 sequences, 28% seen once. The receptor was isolated from a woman in her twenties or thirties in good health. Sequenced: blood.

The DNA of the CDR3 is TGTGCCAGCAGTCCCGCCGGGGGACCGTTCAATCAGCCCCAGCATTTT. Its protein product is CASSPAGGPFNQPQHF. J is TRBJ1-5 and V is TRBV25-1; possible D gene TRBD1, 5 bases. The CDR3 sequence is 16 residues long. Trimming took off 5 bases at V and 3 bases at J, with 17 bases between the two ends. Germline CDR1 and CDR2: MGHDK and SYGVNS.